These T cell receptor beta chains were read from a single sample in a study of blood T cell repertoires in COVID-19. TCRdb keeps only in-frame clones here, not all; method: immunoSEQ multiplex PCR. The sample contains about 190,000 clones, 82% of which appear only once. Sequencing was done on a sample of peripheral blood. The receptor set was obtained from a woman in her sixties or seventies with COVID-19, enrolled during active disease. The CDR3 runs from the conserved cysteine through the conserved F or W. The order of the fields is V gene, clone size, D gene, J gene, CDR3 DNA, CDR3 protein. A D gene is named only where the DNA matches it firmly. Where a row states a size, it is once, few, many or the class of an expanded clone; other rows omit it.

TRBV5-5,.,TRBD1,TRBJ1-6,TGTGCCAGCAGCTTCTGGGCGACAGGGGTTGATTCACCCCTCCACTTT,CASSFWATGVDSPLHF
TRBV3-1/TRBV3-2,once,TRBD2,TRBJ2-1,TGTGCCAGCAGCCAAGAAGGGCTTAGAGGACTAGCGGTGGGTAATGAGCAGTTCTTC,CASSQEGLRGLAVGNEQFF
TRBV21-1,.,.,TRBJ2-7,TGTGCCAGCAGCGGGACATGCCCCGGTGGGAAGCGGGAGGGAGGAGAGCAGTACTTC,CASSGTCPGGKREGGEQYF
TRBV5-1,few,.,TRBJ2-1,TGCGCCAGCAGCTTGGGGCGGGACGACCGGTTGTTCTTC,CASSLGRDDRLFF
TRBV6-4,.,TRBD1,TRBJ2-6,TGTGCCAGCAGAGGGACAGCCTCTGGGGCCAACGTCCTGACTTTC,CASRGTASGANVLTF
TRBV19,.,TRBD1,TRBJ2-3,TGTGCCAGTAGTATCGGACAGGGTGCGCAGTATTTT,CASSIGQGAQYF
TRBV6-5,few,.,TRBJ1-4,TGTGCCAGCAGTTACCACCAGGGAACTAATGAAAAACTGTTTTTT,CASSYHQGTNEKLFF
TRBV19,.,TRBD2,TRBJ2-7,TGTGCCAGTAGGGGACTAGCGGGAGGTGAGCAGTACTTC,CASRGLAGGEQYF
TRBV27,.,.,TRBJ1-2,TGTGCCAGCAGTTCCACCAGGGCGTCCAGGGGCCTAGATGGCTACACCTTC,CASSSTRASRGLDGYTF
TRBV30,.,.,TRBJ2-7,TGTGCCTGGAGGACTGGCGGCTCCTACGAGCAGTACTTC,CAWRTGGSYEQYF
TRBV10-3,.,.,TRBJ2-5,TGTGCCATCAGTGAGTCAAGGGGTCAAGAGACCCAGTACTTC,CAISESRGQETQYF
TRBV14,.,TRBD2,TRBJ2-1,TGTGCCAGCAGCCCCGCGCGGGAGCGGCCCCACAGTGAGCAGTTCTTC,CASSPARERPHSEQFF
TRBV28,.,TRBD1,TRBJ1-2,TGTGCCAGCAGTTTAACAGGGGTTGGGTATGGCTACACCTTC,CASSLTGVGYGYTF
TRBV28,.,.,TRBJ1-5,TGTGCCAGCAGTTTAATAGCATCGGGCAATCAGCCCCAGCATTTT,CASSLIASGNQPQHF
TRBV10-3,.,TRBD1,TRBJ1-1,TGTGCCATTCGTTACAGGGGGGAAAACACTGAAGCTTTCTTT,CAIRYRGENTEAFF
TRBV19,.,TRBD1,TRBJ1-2,TGTGCCAGTAGTACCCACTCCCCCACAGGGGGCCATGGCTACACCTTC,CASSTHSPTGGHGYTF
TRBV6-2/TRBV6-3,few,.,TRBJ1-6,TGTGCCAGCAGTTACTCGAAGCGGGCCAATTCACCCCTCCACTTT,CASSYSKRANSPLHF
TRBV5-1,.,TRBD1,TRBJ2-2,TGCGCCAGCAGCTCGTTTTTACAGGGGTGGTCGAGGACCGGGGAGCTGTTTTTT,CASSSFLQGWSRTGELFF
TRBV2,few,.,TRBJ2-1,TGTGCCAGCAGTTCAAACAGGGCCCCTGGCAATGAGCAGTTCTTC,CASSSNRAPGNEQFF
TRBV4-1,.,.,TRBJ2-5,TGCGCCAGCAGCCAAGGGGCACCGGGAGAGGTTCAAGAGACCCAGTACTTC,CASSQGAPGEVQETQYF
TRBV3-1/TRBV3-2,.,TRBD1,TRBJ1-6,TGTGCCAGCAGCCACTCAGGGGGTCAGGGAAATTCACCCCTCCACTTT,CASSHSGGQGNSPLHF
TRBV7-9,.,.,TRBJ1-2,TGTGCCAGCCGTAGCGTGGCAGTTGGCTACACCTTC,CASRSVAVGYTF
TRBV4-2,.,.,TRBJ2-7,TGTGCCAGCAGCCAAGATACGGTAGAAGGGGGTTCCCACGAGCAGTACTTC,CASSQDTVEGGSHEQYF
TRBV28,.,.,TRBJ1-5,TGTGCCAGCACTCTTCCCGGGCACCTAGGGGGCAATCAGCCCCAGCATTTT,CASTLPGHLGGNQPQHF
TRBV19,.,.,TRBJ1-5,TGTGCCAGTAGTATCAGGTCAGGGAATCAGCCCCAGCATTTT,CASSIRSGNQPQHF
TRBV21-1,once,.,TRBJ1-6,TGTGCCAGCAGCAAAGCGCTTCACCCGATCGAGGGACAGGGGCTTACTCTCTATAATTCACCCCTCCACTTT,CASSKALHPIEGQGLTLYNSPLHF
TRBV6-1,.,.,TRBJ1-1,TGTGCCAGCAGTGAAGTGGTAGACACTGAAGCTTTCTTT,CASSEVVDTEAFF
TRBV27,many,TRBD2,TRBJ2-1,TGTGCCAGCAGTGCTCCTAGCGGGGGTTCCTACAATGAGCAGTTCTTC,CASSAPSGGSYNEQFF
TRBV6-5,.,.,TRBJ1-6,TGTGCCAGCAACCCCGACAGTAATAATTCACCCCTCCACTTT,CASNPDSNNSPLHF
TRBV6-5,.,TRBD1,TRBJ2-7,TGTGCCAGCAGTTCCCGGACAGGTCATTACGAGCAGTACTTC,CASSSRTGHYEQYF
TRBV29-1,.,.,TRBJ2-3,TGCAGCGTCGAGGGTGATACGCAGTATTTT,CSVEGDTQYF
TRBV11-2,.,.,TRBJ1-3,TGTGCCAGCAGCTTAGCCCCCCGTCGGAACACCATATATTTT,CASSLAPRRNTIYF
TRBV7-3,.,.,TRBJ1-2,TGTGCCAGCAGCTTAAGTCCAGGGGCGGTGGATGGCTACACCTTC,CASSLSPGAVDGYTF
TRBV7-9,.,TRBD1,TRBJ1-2,TGTGCCAGCAGCTTAGCGCGCGGAGGGGGCGACTATGGCTACACCTTC,CASSLARGGGDYGYTF
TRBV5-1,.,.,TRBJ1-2,TGCGCCAGCAGCTTGGTCTCGGCGGGGGTTGTCATCTATGGCTACACCTTC,CASSLVSAGVVIYGYTF
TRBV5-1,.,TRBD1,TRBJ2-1,TGCGCCAGCAGCTTGGTCCTGTCAGGGGGCTCCTACAATGAGCAGTTCTTC,CASSLVLSGGSYNEQFF